This is a list of T cell receptor beta chains from one sample in a study of cytomegalovirus exposure and HLA in healthy donors. Clones were read by immunoSEQ multiplex PCR, and TCRdb kept only the in-frame ones, dropping some. The table records some 150,000 clones, over 70% of them present only once. Sequenced input: PBMCs. The receptors were gathered from a woman aged 40 to 50 in good health and CMV-seropositive. CDR3s include the opening cysteine and the closing phenylalanine or tryptophan. A D gene is named only where the DNA matches it firmly. Only some rows state a clone size, as once, few, many or a class for expanded clones.

. TRBJ1-1 13 TRBV7-3 . CASRWAENTEAFF TGTGCCAGCCGTTGGGCAGAAAACACTGAAGCTTTCTTT
. TRBJ2-3 16 TRBV19 TRBD2 CASSIDGGGPTDTQYF TGTGCCAGTAGTATAGATGGCGGGGGACCCACAGATACGCAGTATTTT
. TRBJ1-1 13 TRBV13 . CASSLERNTEAFF TGTGCCAGCAGCTTAGAGAGAAACACTGAAGCTTTCTTT
. TRBJ1-1 15 TRBV9 . CASSAPSGVNTEAFF TGTGCCAGCAGCGCCCCTTCCGGGGTGAACACTGAAGCTTTCTTT
. TRBJ2-2 12 TRBV30 . CAWSKGPGELFF TGTGCCTGGAGTAAGGGGCCCGGGGAGCTGTTTTTT
. TRBJ1-4 15 TRBV2 . CASSPTQATNEKLFF TGTGCCAGCAGTCCCACTCAAGCAACTAATGAAAAACTGTTTTTT
. TRBJ1-6 18 TRBV30 TRBD1 CAWSRDRGIGPTNSPLHF TGTGCCTGGAGTCGTGACAGGGGTATAGGTCCAACTAATTCACCCCTCCACTTT
. TRBJ2-2 15 TRBV28 TRBD2 CASLTGVGGTGELFF TGTGCCAGCCTAACCGGGGTCGGGGGGACCGGGGAGCTGTTTTTT
. TRBJ1-3 15 TRBV19 . CASSRTVSSGNTIYF TGTGCCAGTAGTAGGACAGTGAGCTCTGGAAACACCATATATTTT
. TRBJ2-1 15 TRBV5-1 TRBD1 CASSSTGGAYNEQFF TGCGCCAGCAGCTCCACAGGGGGAGCCTACAATGAGCAGTTCTTC
few TRBJ2-3 15 TRBV7-9 . CASSLDGGRTDTQYF TGTGCCAGCAGCTTAGATGGCGGGCGGACAGATACGCAGTATTTT
once TRBJ2-7 15 TRBV4-1 TRBD2 CASSQELAGSYEQYF TGCGCCAGCAGCCAAGAACTAGCGGGGTCTTACGAGCAGTACTTC
. TRBJ2-5 15 TRBV19 TRBD1 CASSSRTGGTETQYF TGTGCCAGTAGTTCACGGACAGGGGGCACCGAGACCCAGTACTTC
. TRBJ2-7 14 TRBV6-6 . CASSSYRDSYEQYF TGTGCCAGCAGTTCCTACAGGGATTCCTACGAGCAGTACTTC
. TRBJ2-3 17 TRBV30 TRBD1 CAWSGGTGGRSTYTQYF TGTGCCTGGAGTGGGGGGACAGGGGGCAGGTCGACTTATACGCAGTATTTT
. TRBJ1-2 13 TRBV10-1 . CASNHREVYGYTF TGCGCCAGCAATCACAGGGAAGTTTATGGCTACACCTTC
once TRBJ1-2 13 TRBV6-1 . CASSDTGGYGYTF TGTGCCAGCAGTGACACCGGGGGATATGGCTACACCTTC
. TRBJ1-4 14 TRBV5-4 . CASSLDGGASPLFF TGTGCCAGCAGCTTGGATGGGGGGGCGAGTCCCCTGTTTTTT
. TRBJ2-5 13 TRBV25-1 . CASSRVGVPTQYF TGTGCCAGCAGCAGGGTAGGGGTCCCTACCCAGTACTTC
. TRBJ1-2 14 TRBV28 TRBD1 CASRGTDRPNGYTF TGTGCCAGCAGGGGGACAGACCGGCCCAATGGCTACACCTTC
. TRBJ2-5 12 TRBV7-9 . CSSSLISETQYF TGTTCCAGCAGCTTAATCTCAGAGACCCAGTACTTC
. TRBJ2-7 15 TRBV4-1 TRBD1 CASSQGRGFPYEQYF TGCGCCAGCAGCCAAGGCAGGGGGTTTCCCTACGAGCAGTACTTC
. TRBJ1-4 17 TRBV29-1 TRBD1 CSVEVSDRVGIREKLFF TGCAGCGTTGAAGTTTCAGACAGGGTAGGGATACGGGAAAAACTGTTTTTT
. TRBJ1-1 15 TRBV5-5 . CASSLTGGQGTEAFF TGTGCCAGCAGCCTTACGGGGGGGCAAGGGACTGAAGCTTTCTTT
once TRBJ1-3 13 TRBV7-3 . CASSFDSGNTIYF TGTGCCAGCAGCTTCGACAGTGGAAACACCATATATTTT
. TRBJ1-5 16 TRBV4-1 . CASSQDMAGSNQPQHF TGCGCCAGCAGCCAAGATATGGCGGGCAGCAATCAGCCCCAGCATTTT
. TRBJ1-4 18 TRBV15 TRBD1 CATSRTRGTGTLDEKLFF TGTGCCACCAGCAGAACCCGGGGGACAGGGACTCTGGATGAAAAACTGTTTTTT
. TRBJ2-3 16 TRBV5-4 TRBD2 CASSAREGGGTDTQYF TGTGCCAGCAGCGCGCGGGAGGGAGGCGGCACAGATACGCAGTATTTT
. TRBJ2-1 14 TRBV11-2 . CASSLGAGIREQFF TGTGCCAGCAGCTTAGGGGCCGGGATCAGGGAGCAGTTCTTC
. TRBJ1-4 15 TRBV15 . CATSMRRATNEKLFF TGTGCCACCAGCATGCGTCGAGCAACTAATGAAAAACTGTTTTTT
. TRBJ1-1 15 TRBV6-1 . CASSRVGQSDTEAFF TGTGCCAGCAGCCGCGTAGGACAGTCCGACACTGAAGCTTTCTTT
. TRBJ1-5 16 TRBV7-2 . CASSLATGISNQPQHF TGTGCCAGCAGCTTAGCAACAGGGATTAGCAATCAGCCCCAGCATTTT
. TRBJ2-7 12 TRBV10-1 . CASSVQGGEQYF TGCGCCAGCAGTGTCCAGGGAGGCGAGCAGTACTTC
few TRBJ1-1 15 TRBV6-1 TRBD1 CATTKDRGRDTEAFF TGTGCCACCACCAAGGACAGGGGGCGTGACACTGAAGCTTTCTTT
few TRBJ2-7 13 TRBV11-2 TRBD1 CASSQTGPYEQYF TGTGCCAGCAGCCAGACAGGGCCCTACGAGCAGTACTTC
. TRBJ1-2 17 TRBV4-1 TRBD1 CASSQDNRGRSVYGYTF TGCGCCAGCAGCCAAGATAACAGGGGGCGTTCGGTCTATGGCTACACCTTC